These 11 T cell receptor beta chains were sequenced from one sample in a study of blood T cell repertoires in COVID-19. The method was immunoSEQ multiplex PCR; TCRdb's version includes in-frame clones alone and lacks a portion of them. The table shows roughly 150,000 clones, with approximately 91% occurring only once. The sequenced sample consisted of peripheral blood. These receptor sequences come from a woman in her 70s with acute or convalescent COVID-19.

This chain uses TRBV11-2 with TRBJ1-6, with 7 bases aligning to TRBD1. The V and J ends lost 1 base and 7 bases, in that order; junction bases with no gene match: 4. The CDR3 has 15 residues. Germline V gives CDR1 SGHAT, CDR2 FQNNGV. The CDR3 here is CASSLVGQANSPLHF. The CDR3 region has the DNA TGTGCCAGCAGCTTAGTAGGACAGGCCAATTCACCCCTCCACTTT.

Here the CDR3 DNA reads TGTGCCAGCAGTTATAGCGGGGCCAGCTCCTACGAGCAGTACTTC. This codes for CASSYSGASSYEQYF. The J gene is TRBJ2-7, the V gene TRBV6-2 or TRBV6-3, with 8 bases that match TRBD2. CDR3 length: 15 amino acids. Germline values: CDR1 MNHEY, CDR2 SVGEGT. J gave up 0 bases and V 3 bases, and 4 bases lay outside the gene matches.

This sequence joins TRBV19 and TRBJ1-1; a weak D match, TRBD1 (5 bases). Per the germline V gene, CDR1 is LNHDA and CDR2 is SQIVND (reference sequence). V lost 6 bases to trimming and J lost 4 bases, with 12 bases between them. CDR3 size: 13 residues. The CDR3 bases are TGTGCCAGTAGGTGGGGGGAGACCACTGAAGCTTTCTTT. Protein sequence: CASRWGETTEAFF.

This rearrangement joins TRBV28 to TRBJ2-7, with D possibly TRBD1 on 6 matching bases. The CDR3 is made up of 16 amino acids. V gave up 6 bases and J gave up 3 bases, with 21 bases separating them. CDR1 and CDR2 from the germline V gene are MDHEN and SYDVKM. CDR3 coding DNA: TGTGCCAGCAGGCGTGCCTGGGGGACATTGAACTACGAGCAGTACTTC. Encoded protein: CASRRAWGTLNYEQYF.

The rearrangement links TRBV7-8 to TRBJ1-4; 7 bases match TRBD1. This CDR3 region has 13 residues. The V and J ends lost 5 bases and 4 bases, in that order; junction bases with no gene match: 1. CDR1 and CDR2 from the germline V gene are SGHVS and FQNEAQ. DNA of the CDR3: TGTGCCAGCAGCCGGGACAGTAATGAAAAACTGTTTTTT. It specifies CASSRDSNEKLFF.

The rearrangement uses TRBV15 and TRBJ1-3, with D hard to call. V was clipped by 0 bases and J by 4 bases, with 13 bases between them. Germline V gene lookup returns CDR1 LNHNV and CDR2 YYDKDF (reference sequence). This CDR3 is 16 amino acids long. CDR3: CATSRDTPDSGNTIYF. The CDR3 bases are TGTGCCACCAGCAGAGATACCCCCGACTCAGGAAACACCATATATTTT.

This clone has a single count. The chain employs TRBV6-4 and TRBJ1-5; D is undetermined. The CDR3 totals 17 residues. Per the germline V gene, CDR1 is MRHNA and CDR2 is SNTAGT. V shed 0 bases and J shed 4 bases, with 16 bases lying between them. The DNA for the CDR3 is TGTGCCAGCAGTGACTCGAAGTTAAACAGACTAAATCAGCCCCAGCATTTT. It codes for CASSDSKLNRLNQPQHF.

The CDR3 sequence is CASSTLAGGPGTQYF. DNA of the CDR3: TGTGCCAGCAGTACCCTAGCGGGGGGGCCGGGTACGCAGTATTTT. The V gene is TRBV6-6, the J gene TRBJ2-3, with TRBD2 matching 12 bases. The V gene end was trimmed by 5 bases and the J gene end by 8 bases; junction bases not matched to a gene: 8. Germline CDR1 is MNHNY and CDR2 is SVGAGI (reference sequence). The CDR3 extends over 15 amino acids.

In its sample, this clone was seen a few times. The gene calls are TRBV5-1 and TRBJ1-1; the D is unclear. The CDR3 has 13 amino acids. Germline values: CDR1 SGHRS, CDR2 YFSETQ. V was pared by 1 base and J by 0 bases, with 4 bases between. The DNA for the CDR3 is TGCGCCAGCAGCTTGACTATGAACACTGAAGCTTTCTTT. It encodes CASSLTMNTEAFF.

The chain employs TRBV19 and TRBJ2-5; D might be TRBD1 (7 bases). The CDR3 sequence is 16 residues long. The germline V gene encodes CDR1 LNHDA and CDR2 SQIVND (reference sequence). The V gene lost 3 bases and the J gene lost 4 bases, with 18 bases spanning the gap. CDR3: CASSILEGAGRETQYF. The DNA for the CDR3 is TGTGCCAGTAGTATTTTAGAGGGGGCCGGGAGAGAGACCCAGTACTTC.

This chain links TRBV7-9 with TRBJ1-4, with D unclear. CDR1 and CDR2 from the germline V gene are SEHNR and FQNEAQ (reference sequence). The CDR3 is 12 amino acids. V lost 5 bases to trimming and J lost 8 bases, with 9 bases between them. CDR3 sequence: CASSALDEKLFF. CDR3 in DNA: TGTGCCAGCAGCGCTCTAGACGAAAAACTGTTTTTT.